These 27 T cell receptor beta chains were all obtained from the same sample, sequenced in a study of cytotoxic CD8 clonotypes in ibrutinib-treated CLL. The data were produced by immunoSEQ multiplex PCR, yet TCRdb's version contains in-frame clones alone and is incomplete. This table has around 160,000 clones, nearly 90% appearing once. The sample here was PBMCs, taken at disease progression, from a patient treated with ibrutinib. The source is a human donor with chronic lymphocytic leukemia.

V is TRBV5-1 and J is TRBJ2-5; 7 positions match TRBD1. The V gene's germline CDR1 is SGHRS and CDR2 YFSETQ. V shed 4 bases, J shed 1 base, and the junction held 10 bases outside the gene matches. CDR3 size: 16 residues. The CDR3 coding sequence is TGCGCCAGCAGCGGAAGGACAGGTGGAGGCCAAGAGACCCAGTACTTC. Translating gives CASSGRTGGGQETQYF.

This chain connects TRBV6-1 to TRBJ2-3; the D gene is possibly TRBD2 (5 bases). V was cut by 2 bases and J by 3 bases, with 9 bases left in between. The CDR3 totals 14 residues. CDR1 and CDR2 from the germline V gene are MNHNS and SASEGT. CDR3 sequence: CASSELVATDTQYF. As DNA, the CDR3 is TGTGCCAGCAGTGAATTGGTAGCGACAGATACGCAGTATTTT.

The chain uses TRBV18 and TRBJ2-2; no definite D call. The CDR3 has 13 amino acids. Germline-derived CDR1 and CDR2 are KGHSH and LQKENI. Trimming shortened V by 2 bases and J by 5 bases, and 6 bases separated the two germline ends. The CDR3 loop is CASSPSTTGELFF. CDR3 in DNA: TGTGCCAGCTCACCAAGTACAACCGGGGAGCTGTTTTTT.

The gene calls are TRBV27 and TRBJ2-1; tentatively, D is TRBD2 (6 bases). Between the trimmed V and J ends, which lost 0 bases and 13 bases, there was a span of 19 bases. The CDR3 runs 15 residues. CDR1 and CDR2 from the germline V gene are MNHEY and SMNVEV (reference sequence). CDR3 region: CASSLSAGRLPSQFF. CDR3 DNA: TGTGCCAGCAGTTTATCGGCGGGACGCCTCCCCAGTCAGTTCTTC.

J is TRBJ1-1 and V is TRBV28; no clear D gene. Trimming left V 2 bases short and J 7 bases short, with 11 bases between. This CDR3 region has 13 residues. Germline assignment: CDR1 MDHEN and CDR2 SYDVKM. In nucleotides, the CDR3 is TGTGCCAGCAGTTTACCTACGGGGAGTGAAGCTTTCTTT. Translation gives CASSLPTGSEAFF.

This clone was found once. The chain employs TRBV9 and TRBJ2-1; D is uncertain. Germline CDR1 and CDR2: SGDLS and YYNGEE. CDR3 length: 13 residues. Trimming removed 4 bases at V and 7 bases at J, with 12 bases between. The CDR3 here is CASSPPGANEQFF. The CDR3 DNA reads TGTGCCAGCAGCCCCCCTGGTGCAAATGAGCAGTTCTTC.

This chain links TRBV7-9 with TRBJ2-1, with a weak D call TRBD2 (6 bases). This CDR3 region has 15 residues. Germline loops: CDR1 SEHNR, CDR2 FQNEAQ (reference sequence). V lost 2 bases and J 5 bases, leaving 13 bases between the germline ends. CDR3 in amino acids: CASSLLSSAHNEQFF. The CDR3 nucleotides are TGTGCCAGCAGCTTATTGTCTAGCGCGCACAATGAGCAGTTCTTC.

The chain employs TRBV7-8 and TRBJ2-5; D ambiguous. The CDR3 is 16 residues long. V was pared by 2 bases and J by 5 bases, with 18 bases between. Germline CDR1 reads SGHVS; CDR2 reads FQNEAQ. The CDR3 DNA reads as TGTGCCAGCAGCTTAATATATGGTATAGACTCGGAGACCCAGTACTTC. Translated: CASSLIYGIDSETQYF.

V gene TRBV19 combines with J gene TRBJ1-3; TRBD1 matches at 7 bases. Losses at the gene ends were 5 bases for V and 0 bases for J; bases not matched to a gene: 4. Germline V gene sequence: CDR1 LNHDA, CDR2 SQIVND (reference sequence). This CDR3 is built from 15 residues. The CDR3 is CASSVDRSSGNTIYF. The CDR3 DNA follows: TGTGCCAGTAGTGTGGACAGGAGCTCTGGAAACACCATATATTTT.

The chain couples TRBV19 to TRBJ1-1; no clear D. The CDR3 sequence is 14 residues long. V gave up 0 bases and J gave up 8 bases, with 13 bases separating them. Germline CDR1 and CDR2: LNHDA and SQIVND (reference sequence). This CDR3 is CASSIDRQLTEAFF. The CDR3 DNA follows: TGTGCCAGTAGTATAGATCGTCAGCTCACCGAAGCTTTCTTT.

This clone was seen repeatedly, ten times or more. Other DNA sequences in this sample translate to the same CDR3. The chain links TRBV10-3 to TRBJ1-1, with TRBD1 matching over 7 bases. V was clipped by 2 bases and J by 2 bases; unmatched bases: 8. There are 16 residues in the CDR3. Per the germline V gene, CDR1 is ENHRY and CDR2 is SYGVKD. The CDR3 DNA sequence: TGTGCCATCAGTGAGCCGTGGACAGGATCAAACACTGAAGCTTTCTTT. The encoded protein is CAISEPWTGSNTEAFF.

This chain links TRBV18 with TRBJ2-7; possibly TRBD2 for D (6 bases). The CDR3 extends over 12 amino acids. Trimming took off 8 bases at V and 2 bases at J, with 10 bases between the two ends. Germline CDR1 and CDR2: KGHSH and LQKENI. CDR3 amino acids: CASGGITYEQYF. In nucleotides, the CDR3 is TGTGCCAGCGGGGGGATTACCTACGAGCAGTACTTC.

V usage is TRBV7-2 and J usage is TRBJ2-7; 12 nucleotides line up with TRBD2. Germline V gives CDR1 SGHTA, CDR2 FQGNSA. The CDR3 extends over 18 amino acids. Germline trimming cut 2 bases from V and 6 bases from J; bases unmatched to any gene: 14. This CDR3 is CASSLTNPGLAGSGEQYF. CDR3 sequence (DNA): TGTGCCAGCAGCTTAACGAACCCCGGACTAGCGGGATCTGGCGAGCAGTACTTC.

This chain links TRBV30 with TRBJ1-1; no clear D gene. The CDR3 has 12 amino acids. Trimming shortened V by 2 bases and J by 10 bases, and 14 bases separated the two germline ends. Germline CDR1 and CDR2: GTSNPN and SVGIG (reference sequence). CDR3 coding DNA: TGTGCCTGGAGTAACTCCCCGGGGAGAGCTTTCTTT. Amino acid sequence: CAWSNSPGRAFF.

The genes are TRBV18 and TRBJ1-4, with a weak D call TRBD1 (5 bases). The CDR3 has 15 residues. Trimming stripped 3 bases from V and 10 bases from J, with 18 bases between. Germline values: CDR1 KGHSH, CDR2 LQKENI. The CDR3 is CASSPPVQGRGKLFF. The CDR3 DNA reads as TGTGCCAGCTCACCTCCGGTGCAGGGACGGGGAAAACTGTTTTTT.

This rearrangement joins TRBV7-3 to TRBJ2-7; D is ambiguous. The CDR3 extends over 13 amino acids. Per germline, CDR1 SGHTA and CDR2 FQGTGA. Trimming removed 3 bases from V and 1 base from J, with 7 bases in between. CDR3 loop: CASSFFVSYEQYF. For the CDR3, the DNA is TGTGCCAGCAGCTTTTTTGTATCCTACGAGCAGTACTTC. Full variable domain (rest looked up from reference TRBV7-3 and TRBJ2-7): GAGVSQTPSNKVTEKGKYVELRCDPISGHTALYWYRQSLGQGPEFLIYFQGTGAADDSGLPNDRFFAVRPEGSVSTLKIQRTERGDSAVYLCASSFFVSYEQYFGPGTRLTVT.

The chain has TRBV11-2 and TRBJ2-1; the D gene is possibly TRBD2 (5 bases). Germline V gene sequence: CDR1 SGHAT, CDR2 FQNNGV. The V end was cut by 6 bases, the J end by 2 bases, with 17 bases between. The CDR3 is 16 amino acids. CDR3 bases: TGTGCCAGCAGACCCCTGGCGGGTACCCCCTACAATGAGCAGTTCTTC. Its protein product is CASRPLAGTPYNEQFF.

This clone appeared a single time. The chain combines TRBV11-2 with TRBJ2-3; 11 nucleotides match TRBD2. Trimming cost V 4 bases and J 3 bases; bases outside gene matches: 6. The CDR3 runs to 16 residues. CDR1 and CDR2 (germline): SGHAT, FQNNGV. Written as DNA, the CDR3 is TGTGCCAGCAGCTGGATTACTAGCGGGAGAACAGATACGCAGTATTTT. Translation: CASSWITSGRTDTQYF.

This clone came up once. CDR3 DNA sequence: TGTGCCAGTTCTAGCGGGAGGACCACAGATACGCAGTATTTT. Protein sequence: CASSSGRTTDTQYF. The chain is built from TRBV2 and TRBJ2-3, with 11 bases identical to TRBD2. Unmatched junction bases numbered 4, after V lost 9 bases and J lost 2 bases. This CDR3 spans 14 amino acids. Germline V CDR1 and CDR2: SNHLY, FYNNEI.

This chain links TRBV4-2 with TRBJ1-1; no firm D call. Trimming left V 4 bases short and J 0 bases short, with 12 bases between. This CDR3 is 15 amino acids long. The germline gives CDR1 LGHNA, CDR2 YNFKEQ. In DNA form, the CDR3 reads TGTGCCAGCAGCCTAGACCTCAGGATGAACACTGAAGCTTTCTTT. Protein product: CASSLDLRMNTEAFF.

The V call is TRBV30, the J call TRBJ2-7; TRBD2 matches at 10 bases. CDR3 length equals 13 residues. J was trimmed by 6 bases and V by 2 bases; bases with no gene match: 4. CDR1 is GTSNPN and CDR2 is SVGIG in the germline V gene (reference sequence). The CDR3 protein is CAWSTSGKGEQYF. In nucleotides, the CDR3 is TGTGCCTGGAGTACTAGCGGGAAGGGCGAGCAGTACTTC.

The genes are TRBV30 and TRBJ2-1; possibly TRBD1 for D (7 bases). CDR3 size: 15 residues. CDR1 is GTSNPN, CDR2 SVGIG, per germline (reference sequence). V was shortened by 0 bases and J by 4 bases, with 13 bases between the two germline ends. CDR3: CAWSVGSGGYNEQFF. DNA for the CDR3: TGTGCCTGGAGTGTGGGGTCAGGGGGGTACAATGAGCAGTTCTTC.

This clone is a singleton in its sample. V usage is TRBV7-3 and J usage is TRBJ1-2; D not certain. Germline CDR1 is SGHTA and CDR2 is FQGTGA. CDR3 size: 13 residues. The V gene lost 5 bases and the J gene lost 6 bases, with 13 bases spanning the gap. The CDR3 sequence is CASSQWPRNGYTF. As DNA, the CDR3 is TGTGCCAGCAGCCAATGGCCTAGGAATGGCTACACCTTC.

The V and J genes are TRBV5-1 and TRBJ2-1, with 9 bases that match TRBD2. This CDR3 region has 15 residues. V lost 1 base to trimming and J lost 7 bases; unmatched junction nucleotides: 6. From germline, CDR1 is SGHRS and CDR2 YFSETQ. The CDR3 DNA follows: TGCGCCAGCAGCTTGAACCCTAGCGGGACGAATGAGCAGTTCTTC. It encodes CASSLNPSGTNEQFF.

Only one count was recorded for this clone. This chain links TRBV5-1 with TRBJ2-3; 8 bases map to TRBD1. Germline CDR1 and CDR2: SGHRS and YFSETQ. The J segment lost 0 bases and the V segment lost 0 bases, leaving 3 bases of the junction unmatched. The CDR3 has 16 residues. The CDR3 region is CASSLEQGDSTDTQYF. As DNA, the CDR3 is TGCGCCAGCAGCTTGGAACAGGGGGATAGCACAGATACGCAGTATTTT. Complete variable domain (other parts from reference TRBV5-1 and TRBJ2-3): KAGVTQTPRYLIKTRGQQVTLSCSPISGHRSVSWYQQTPGQGLQFLFEYFSETQRNKGNFPGRFSGRQFSNSRSEMNVSTLELGDSALYLCASSLEQGDSTDTQYFGPGTRLTVL.

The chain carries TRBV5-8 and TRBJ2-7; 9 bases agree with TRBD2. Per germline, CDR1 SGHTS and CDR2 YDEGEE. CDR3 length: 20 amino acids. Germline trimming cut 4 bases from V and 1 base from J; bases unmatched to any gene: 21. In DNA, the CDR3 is TGTGCCAGCAGCCCCAGGGGAGCGATAAATTTAGCGGGAGTATCCTACGAGCAGTACTTC. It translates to CASSPRGAINLAGVSYEQYF.

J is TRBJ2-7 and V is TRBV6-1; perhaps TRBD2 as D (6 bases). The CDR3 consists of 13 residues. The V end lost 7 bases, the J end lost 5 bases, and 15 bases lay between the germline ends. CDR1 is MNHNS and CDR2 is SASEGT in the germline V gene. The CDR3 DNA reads TGTGCCAGCACGGGGACTGGACTGAACGAGCAGTACTTC. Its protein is CASTGTGLNEQYF.